Listed here are 6 T cell receptor beta chains from one sample, sequenced in a study of T cell changes during pregnancy in multiple sclerosis. The data were produced by immunoSEQ multiplex PCR, yet TCRdb's version contains in-frame clones alone and is incomplete. The sample has around 19,000 clones, about 85% seen once; the top ten hold roughly 9.4%. The sequences come from CD8+ T cells from peripheral blood mononuclear cells, collected after pregnancy. These receptors were taken from a female donor with multiple sclerosis, enrolled in a pregnancy study.

This clone was observed a handful of times. This chain links TRBV7-9 with TRBJ1-1; D might be TRBD1 (5 bases). Germline V CDR1 and CDR2: SEHNR, FQNEAQ (reference sequence). V was shortened by 4 bases and J by 6 bases, with 18 bases between the two germline ends. This CDR3 is built from 15 residues. The CDR3 here is CASSSLGSQQAEAFF. CDR3 bases: TGTGCCAGCAGCTCCCTCGGGTCCCAACAGGCTGAAGCTTTCTTT.

This chain links TRBV13 with TRBJ1-2; a weak D match, TRBD1 (5 bases). Germline CDR1 reads PRHDT; CDR2 reads FYEKMQ (reference sequence). The CDR3 has 12 amino acids. Trimming shortened V by 4 bases and J by 4 bases, and 7 bases separated the two germline ends. Here the CDR3 reads CASSSDTYGYTF. Written as DNA, the CDR3 is TGTGCCAGCAGCTCGGACACCTATGGCTACACCTTC. The full variable domain, completed using reference TRBV13 and TRBJ1-2, is AAGVIQSPRHLIKEKRETATLKCYPIPRHDTVYWYQQGPGQDPQFLISFYEKMQSDKGSIPDRFSAQQFSDYHSELNMSSLELGDSALYFCASSSDTYGYTFGSGTRLTVV.

V usage is TRBV29-1 and J usage is TRBJ2-7; a possible D gene is TRBD2 (5 bases). Between the trimmed V and J ends, which lost 7 bases and 3 bases, there was a span of 10 bases. Germline V gene sequence: CDR1 SQVTM, CDR2 ANQGSEA. The CDR3 is 11 residues long. Written as DNA, the CDR3 is TGCAGCGCCCGGAGCGGCTACGAGCAGTACTTC. Amino acids: CSARSGYEQYF.

This CDR3 is CSVEQTGLVTEAFF. The CDR3 DNA is TGCAGCGTTGAACAAACAGGTTTAGTCACTGAAGCTTTCTTT. The chain is built from TRBV29-1 and TRBJ1-1, with TRBD1 as a possible D gene (5 bases). From germline, CDR1 is SQVTM and CDR2 ANQGSEA. With 2 bases removed from V and 4 bases from J, the gap between germline ends came to 14 bases. The CDR3 sequence is 14 residues long. Looking up the rest from reference TRBV29-1 and TRBJ1-1 gives the full variable domain: SAVISQKPSRDICQRGTSLTIQCQVDSQVTMMFWYRQQPGQSLTLIATANQGSEATYESGFVIDKFPISRPNLTFSTLTVSNMSPEDSSIYLCSVEQTGLVTEAFFGQGTRLTVV.

This clone was observed once. The V call is TRBV9, the J call TRBJ1-1; D perhaps matches TRBD1 (6 bases). The ends were cut back, 4 bases at V and 4 bases at J, with 14 bases in the middle. Germline CDR1 and CDR2: SGDLS and YYNGEE. The CDR3 is 14 residues long. The CDR3: CASSPSRGGTEAFF. In DNA form, the CDR3 reads TGTGCCAGCAGCCCGTCGAGGGGGGGCACTGAAGCTTTCTTT.

This clone was detected only once. The V and J genes are TRBV5-1 and TRBJ2-7; D may be TRBD1 (5 bases). The germline V and J ends were trimmed by 4 bases and 2 bases, with 13 bases remaining between them. Germline-derived CDR1 and CDR2 are SGHRS and YFSETQ. The CDR3 contains 14 residues. The CDR3 DNA reads TGCGCCAGCAGCCAACCGGACACTCCCTACGAGCAGTACTTC. Its translation is CASSQPDTPYEQYF.